This T cell receptor beta chain is from a study of cytomegalovirus exposure and HLA in healthy donors. Broader study findings: Most CMV-associated TCR beta chains were later found to appear HLA-restricted.

In the case of this clone: What it binds is not known.

The PCR had 60 Vbeta and 13 Jbeta primers. Data came from immunoSEQ multiplex PCR; TCRdb stores just in-frame clones and leaves some out. The table records about 190,000 clones, approximately 70% of them present only once. V was shortened by 5 bases and J by 0 bases, with 14 bases between the two germline ends. This CDR3 has 16 residues. The germline gives CDR1 MDHEN, CDR2 SYDVKM. This TCR was recovered from a woman aged 25-40 years in good health and CMV-seropositive. The chain recombines TRBV28 with TRBJ1-3, with TRBD1 as a possible D gene (6 bases). The sample consisted of PBMCs. CDR3 sequence reads: CASSLGGPNSGNTIYF. The CDR3 bases are TGTGCCAGCAGTCTGGGGGGGCCCAACTCTGGAAACACCATATATTTT.